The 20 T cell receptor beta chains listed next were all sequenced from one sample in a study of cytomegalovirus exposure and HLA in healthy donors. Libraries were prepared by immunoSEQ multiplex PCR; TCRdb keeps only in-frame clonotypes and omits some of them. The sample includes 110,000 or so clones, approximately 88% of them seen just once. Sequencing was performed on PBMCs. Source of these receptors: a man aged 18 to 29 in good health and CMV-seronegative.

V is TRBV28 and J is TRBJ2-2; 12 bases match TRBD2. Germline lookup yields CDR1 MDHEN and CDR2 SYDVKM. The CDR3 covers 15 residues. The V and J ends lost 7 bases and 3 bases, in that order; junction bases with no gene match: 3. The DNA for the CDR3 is TGTGCCAGCAAGAGACTAGCGGGAGACACCGGGGAGCTGTTTTTT. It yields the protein CASKRLAGDTGELFF.

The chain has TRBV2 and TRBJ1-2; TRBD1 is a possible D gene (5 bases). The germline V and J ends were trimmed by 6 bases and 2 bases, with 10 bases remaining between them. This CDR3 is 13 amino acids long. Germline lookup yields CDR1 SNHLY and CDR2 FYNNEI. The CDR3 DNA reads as TGTGCCAGCAGGGACAACAGAAACTATGGCTACACCTTC. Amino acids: CASRDNRNYGYTF.

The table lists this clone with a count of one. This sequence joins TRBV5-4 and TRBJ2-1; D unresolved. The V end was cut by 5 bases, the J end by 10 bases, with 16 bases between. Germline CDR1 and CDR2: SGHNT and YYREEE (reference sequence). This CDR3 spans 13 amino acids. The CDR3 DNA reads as TGTGCCAGCAGTACCCGGGTGGTCGGGGAGCAGTTCTTC. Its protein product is CASSTRVVGEQFF.

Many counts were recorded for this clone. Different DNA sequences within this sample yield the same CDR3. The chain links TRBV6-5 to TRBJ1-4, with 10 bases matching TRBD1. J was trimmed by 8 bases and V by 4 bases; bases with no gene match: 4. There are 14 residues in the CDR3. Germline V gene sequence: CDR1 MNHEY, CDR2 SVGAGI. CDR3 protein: CASSSTGGREKLFF. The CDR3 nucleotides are TGTGCCAGCAGTTCGACAGGGGGCCGGGAAAAACTGTTTTTT.

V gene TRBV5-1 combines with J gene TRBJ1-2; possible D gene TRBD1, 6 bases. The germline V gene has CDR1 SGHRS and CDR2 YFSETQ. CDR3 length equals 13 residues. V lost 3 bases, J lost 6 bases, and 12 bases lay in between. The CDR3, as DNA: TGCGCCAGCAGCTGGGACAACGTGAATGGCTACACCTTC. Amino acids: CASSWDNVNGYTF.

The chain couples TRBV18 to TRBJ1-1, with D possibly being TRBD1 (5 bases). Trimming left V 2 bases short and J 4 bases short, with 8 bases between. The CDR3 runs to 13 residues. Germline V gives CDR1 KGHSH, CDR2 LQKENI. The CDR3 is CASSPGAGTEAFF. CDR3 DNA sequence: TGTGCCAGCTCACCAGGGGCAGGCACTGAAGCTTTCTTT.

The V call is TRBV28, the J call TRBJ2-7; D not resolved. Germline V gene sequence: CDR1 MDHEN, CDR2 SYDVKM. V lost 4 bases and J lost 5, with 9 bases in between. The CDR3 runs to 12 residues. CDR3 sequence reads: CASSSPTHEQYF. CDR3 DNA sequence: TGTGCCAGCAGTTCTCCTACCCACGAGCAGTACTTC.

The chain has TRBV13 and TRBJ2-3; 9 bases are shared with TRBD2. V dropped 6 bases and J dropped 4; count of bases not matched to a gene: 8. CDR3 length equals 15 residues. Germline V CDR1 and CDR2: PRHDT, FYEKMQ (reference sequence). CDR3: CASRIRGGAADTQYF. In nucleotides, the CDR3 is TGTGCCAGCAGGATCCGCGGGGGGGCCGCAGATACGCAGTATTTT.

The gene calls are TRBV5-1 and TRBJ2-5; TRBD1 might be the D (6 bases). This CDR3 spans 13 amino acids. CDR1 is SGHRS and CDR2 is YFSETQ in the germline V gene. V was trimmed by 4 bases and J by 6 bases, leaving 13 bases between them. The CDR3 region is CASSGLGAQTQYF. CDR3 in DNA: TGCGCCAGCAGCGGTCTGGGGGCGCAGACCCAGTACTTC.

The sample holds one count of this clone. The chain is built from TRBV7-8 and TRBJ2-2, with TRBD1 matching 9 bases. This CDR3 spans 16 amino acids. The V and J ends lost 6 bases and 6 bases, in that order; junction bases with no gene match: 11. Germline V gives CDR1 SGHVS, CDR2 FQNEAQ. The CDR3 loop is CASRSTRTGVSGELFF. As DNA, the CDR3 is TGTGCCAGCAGGAGTACACGGACAGGGGTGTCCGGGGAGCTGTTTTTT. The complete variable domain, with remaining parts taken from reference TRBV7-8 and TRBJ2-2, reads GAGVSQSPRYKVAKRGQDVALRCDPISGHVSLFWYQQALGQGPEFLTYFQNEAQLDKSGLPSDRFFAERPEGSVSTLKIQRTQQEDSAVYLCASRSTRTGVSGELFFGEGSRLTVL.

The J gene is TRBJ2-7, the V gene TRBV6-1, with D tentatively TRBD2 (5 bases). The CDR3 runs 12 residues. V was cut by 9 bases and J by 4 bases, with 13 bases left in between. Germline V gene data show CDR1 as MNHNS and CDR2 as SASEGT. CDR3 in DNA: TGTGCCAGACTAGACTCCTCTTACGAGCAGTACTTC. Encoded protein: CARLDSSYEQYF.

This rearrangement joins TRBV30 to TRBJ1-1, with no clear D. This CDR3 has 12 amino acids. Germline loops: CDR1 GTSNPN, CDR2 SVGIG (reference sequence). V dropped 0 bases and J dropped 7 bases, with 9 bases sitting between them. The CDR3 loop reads CAWSVMGNEAFF. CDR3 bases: TGTGCCTGGAGTGTAATGGGCAATGAAGCTTTCTTT.

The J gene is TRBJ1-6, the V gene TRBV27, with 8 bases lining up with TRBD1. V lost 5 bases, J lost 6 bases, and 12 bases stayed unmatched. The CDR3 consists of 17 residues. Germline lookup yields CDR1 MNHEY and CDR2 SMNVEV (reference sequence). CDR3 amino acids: CASSQDRATHVNSPLHF. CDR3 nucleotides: TGTGCCAGCAGTCAGGACAGGGCAACCCATGTTAATTCACCCCTCCACTTT.

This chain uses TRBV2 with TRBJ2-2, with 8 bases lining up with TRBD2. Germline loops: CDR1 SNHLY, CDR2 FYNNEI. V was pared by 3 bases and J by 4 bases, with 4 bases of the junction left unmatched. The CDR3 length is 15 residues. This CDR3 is CASSERGVPTGELFF. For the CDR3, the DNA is TGTGCCAGCAGTGAGCGGGGGGTCCCCACCGGGGAGCTGTTTTTT.

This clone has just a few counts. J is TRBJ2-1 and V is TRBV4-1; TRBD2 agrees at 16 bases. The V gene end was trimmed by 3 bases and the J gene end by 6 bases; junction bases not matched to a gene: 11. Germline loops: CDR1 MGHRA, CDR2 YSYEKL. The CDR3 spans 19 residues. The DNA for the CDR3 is TGCGCCAGCAGCCACCCGGGACTAGCGGGAGGGCCTATCCGCAATGAGCAGTTCTTC. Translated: CASSHPGLAGGPIRNEQFF.

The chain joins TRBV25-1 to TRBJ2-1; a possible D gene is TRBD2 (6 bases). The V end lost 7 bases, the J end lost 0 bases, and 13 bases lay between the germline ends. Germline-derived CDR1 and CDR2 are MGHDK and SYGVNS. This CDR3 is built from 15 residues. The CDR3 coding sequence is TGTGCCAGCACCCCAGCGGGCCCCTCCTACAATGAGCAGTTCTTC. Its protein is CASTPAGPSYNEQFF.

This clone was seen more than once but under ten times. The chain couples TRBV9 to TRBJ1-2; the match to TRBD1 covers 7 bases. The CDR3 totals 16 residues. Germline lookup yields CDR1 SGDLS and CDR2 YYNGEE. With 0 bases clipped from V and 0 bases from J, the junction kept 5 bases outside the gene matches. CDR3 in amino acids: CASSVGEGATNYGYTF. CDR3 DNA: TGTGCCAGCAGCGTAGGCGAGGGGGCTACTAACTATGGCTACACCTTC.

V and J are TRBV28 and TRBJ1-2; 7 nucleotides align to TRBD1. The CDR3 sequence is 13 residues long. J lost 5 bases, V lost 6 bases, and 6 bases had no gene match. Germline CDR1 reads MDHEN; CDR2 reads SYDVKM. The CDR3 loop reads CASRQTGVYGYTF. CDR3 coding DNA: TGTGCCAGCAGACAAACAGGGGTGTATGGCTACACCTTC.

CDR3 nucleotides: TGTGCCAGCAGCTTTAGCGCGTCAAGCGGGGAGCTGTTTTTT. This encodes CASSFSASSGELFF. This chain connects TRBV7-2 to TRBJ2-2; D might be TRBD2 (5 bases). Trimming took off 3 bases at V and 7 bases at J, with 12 bases between the two ends. In germline, CDR1 is SGHTA, CDR2 FQGNSA. The CDR3 spans 14 residues.

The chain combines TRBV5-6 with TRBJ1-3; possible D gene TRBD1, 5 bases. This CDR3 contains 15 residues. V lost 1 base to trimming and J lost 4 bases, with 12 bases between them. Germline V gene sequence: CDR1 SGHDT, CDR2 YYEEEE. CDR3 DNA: TGTGCCAGCAGCTTGTGGCGGGGGAGCGGAAACACCATATATTTT. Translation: CASSLWRGSGNTIYF.